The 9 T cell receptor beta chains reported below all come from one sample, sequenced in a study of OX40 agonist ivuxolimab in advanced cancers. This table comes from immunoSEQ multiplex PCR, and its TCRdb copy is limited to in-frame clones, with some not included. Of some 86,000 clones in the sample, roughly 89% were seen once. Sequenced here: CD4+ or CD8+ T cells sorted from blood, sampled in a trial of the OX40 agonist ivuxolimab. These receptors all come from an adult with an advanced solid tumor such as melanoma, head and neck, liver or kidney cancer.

Here the CDR3 reads CASSKRESKNTIYF. CDR3 bases: TGTGCCAGCAGCAAAAGGGAGAGTAAAAACACCATATATTTT. V usage is TRBV11-3 and J usage is TRBJ1-3; D not resolved. The CDR3 is made up of 14 amino acids. Germline CDR1 and CDR2: SGHNT and YENEEA. Trimming removed 5 bases from V and 6 bases from J, with 14 bases in between.

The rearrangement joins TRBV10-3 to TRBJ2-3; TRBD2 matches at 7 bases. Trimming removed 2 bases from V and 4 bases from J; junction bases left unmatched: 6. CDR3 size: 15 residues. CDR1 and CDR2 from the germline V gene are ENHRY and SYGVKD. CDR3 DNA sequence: TGTGCCATCAGTGAGGGGTGGCGGGGGTCAGATACGCAGTATTTT. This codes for CAISEGWRGSDTQYF.

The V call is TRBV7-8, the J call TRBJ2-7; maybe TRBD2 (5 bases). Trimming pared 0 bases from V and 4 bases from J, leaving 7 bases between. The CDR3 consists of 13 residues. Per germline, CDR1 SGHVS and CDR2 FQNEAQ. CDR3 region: CASSLAADYEQYF. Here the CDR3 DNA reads TGTGCCAGCAGCTTAGCAGCGGATTACGAGCAGTACTTC.

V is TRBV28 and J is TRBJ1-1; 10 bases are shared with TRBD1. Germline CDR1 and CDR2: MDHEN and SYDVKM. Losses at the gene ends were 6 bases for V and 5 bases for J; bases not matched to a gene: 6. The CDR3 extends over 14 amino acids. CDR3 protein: CASRRQGAETEAFF. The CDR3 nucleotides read TGTGCCAGCAGGAGACAGGGGGCAGAAACTGAAGCTTTCTTT. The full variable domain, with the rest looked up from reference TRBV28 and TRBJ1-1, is DVKVTQSSRYLVKRTGEKVFLECVQDMDHENMFWYRQDPGLGLRLIYFSYDVKMKEKGDIPEGYSVSREKKERFSLILESASTNQTSMYLCASRRQGAETEAFFGQGTRLTVV.

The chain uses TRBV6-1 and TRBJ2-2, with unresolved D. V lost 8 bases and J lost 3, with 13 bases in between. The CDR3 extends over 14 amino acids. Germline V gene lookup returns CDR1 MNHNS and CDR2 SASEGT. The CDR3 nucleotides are TGTGCCAGCTCTTTATTGGGCTACACCGGGGAGCTGTTTTTT. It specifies CASSLLGYTGELFF.

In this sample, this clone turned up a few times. CDR3 nucleotides: TGTGCCAGCAGTGAAGCGCTGTGGGGCCTCGAGGGCTACGAGCAGTACTTC. It encodes CASSEALWGLEGYEQYF. The V call is TRBV2, the J call TRBJ2-7, with D possibly called TRBD1 or TRBD2 (5 bases each). V dropped 0 bases and J dropped 3 bases, with 18 bases sitting between them. There are 17 residues in the CDR3. Germline V gives CDR1 SNHLY, CDR2 FYNNEI.

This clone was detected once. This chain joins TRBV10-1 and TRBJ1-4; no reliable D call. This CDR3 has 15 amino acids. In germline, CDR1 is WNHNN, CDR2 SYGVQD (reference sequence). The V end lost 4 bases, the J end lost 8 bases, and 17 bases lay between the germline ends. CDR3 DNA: TGCGCCAGCAGTGCCTCACCCCGCGGAGCCGAAAAACTGTTTTTT. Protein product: CASSASPRGAEKLFF.

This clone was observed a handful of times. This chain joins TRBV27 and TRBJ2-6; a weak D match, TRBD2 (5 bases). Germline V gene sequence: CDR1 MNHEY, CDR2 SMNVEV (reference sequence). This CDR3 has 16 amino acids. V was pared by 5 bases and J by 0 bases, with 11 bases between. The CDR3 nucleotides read TGTGCCAGCAGTAAAGGACTCACCTCTGGGGCCAACGTCCTGACTTTC. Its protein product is CASSKGLTSGANVLTF.

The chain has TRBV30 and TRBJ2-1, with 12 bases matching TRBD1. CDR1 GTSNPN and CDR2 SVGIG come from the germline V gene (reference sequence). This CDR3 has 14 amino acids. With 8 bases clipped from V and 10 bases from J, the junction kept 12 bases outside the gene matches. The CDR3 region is CATRGDRGQWEQFF. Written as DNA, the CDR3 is TGTGCCACTAGGGGGGACAGGGGGCAGTGGGAGCAGTTCTTC. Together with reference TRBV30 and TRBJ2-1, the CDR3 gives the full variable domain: SQTIHQWPATLVQPVGSPLSLECTVEGTSNPNLYWYRQAAGRGLQLLFYSVGIGQISSEVPQNLSASRPQDRQFILSSKKLLLSDSGFYLCATRGDRGQWEQFFGPGTRLTVL.